The 30 T cell receptor beta chains presented below share a single source sample, sequenced in a study of blood T cells in healthy people across ages. PCR was performed a second time for about 7 to 12 cycles using a sample-barcoded 5' primer and a J-beta primer mix. Using its own MiXCR run on the 5' RACE reads, TCRdb lists one record per CDR3 protein. This table has some 1.5 million distinct CDR3 sequences, about 30% appearing once. Sequencing was done on a sample of blood. These receptors were obtained from a woman in her twenties or thirties in good health.

The rearrangement links TRBV6-1 to TRBJ1-2; 9 nucleotides match TRBD1. Trimming at V came to 5 bases and at J to 8 bases, leaving 18 bases not matched to a gene. Germline V lookup: CDR1 MNHNS, CDR2 SASEGT. CDR3 length: 17 residues. The DNA of the CDR3 is TGTGCCAGCAGTCGAACAGGGGGCCGACTCGGGGTCGACGGCTACACCTTC. Translated, it gives CASSRTGGRLGVDGYTF.

The table lists this clonotype with many counts. This chain joins TRBV7-9 and TRBJ1-5; no clear D gene. The CDR3 contains 15 residues. Trimming removed 3 bases from V and 2 bases from J, with 11 bases in between. Per the germline V gene, CDR1 is SEHNR and CDR2 is FQNEAQ (reference sequence). The DNA of the CDR3 is TGTGCCAGCAGCTTGAGTGGGGTGGGCAATCAGCCCCAGCATTTT. This translates into CASSLSGVGNQPQHF.

The chain uses TRBV5-1 and TRBJ2-7; TRBD1 matches 7 bases. This CDR3 region has 14 residues. J was trimmed by 5 bases and V by 0 bases; bases with no gene match: 5. The V gene's germline CDR1 is SGHRS and CDR2 YFSETQ. CDR3 protein: CASSLGGTANEQYF. The CDR3 region has the DNA TGCGCCAGCAGCTTGGGGGGGACAGCGAACGAGCAGTACTTC. The full variable domain, in which reference TRBV5-1 and TRBJ2-7 provide the parts outside the CDR3, is KAGVTQTPRYLIKTRGQQVTLSCSPISGHRSVSWYQQTPGQGLQFLFEYFSETQRNKGNFPGRFSGRQFSNSRSEMNVSTLELGDSALYLCASSLGGTANEQYFGPGTRLTVT.

The chain has TRBV20-1 and TRBJ2-1; TRBD2 matches at 10 bases. The CDR3 totals 15 residues. The V segment lost 6 bases and the J segment 8 bases; nucleotides outside the gene matches: 13. Germline-derived CDR1 and CDR2 are DFQATT and SNEGSKA (reference sequence). The CDR3 DNA sequence: TGCAGTGCCGCAAGGGGGAGCGGGGGGGTCGATGAGCAGTTCTTC. As protein: CSAARGSGGVDEQFF.

This clonotype has a single count. A much larger clone lies one base from this, so it may be a read error. CDR3 sequence (DNA): TGCAGCGGGACAGGGGCCGGTAATGAGCAGTACTTC. Amino acids: CSGTGAGNEQYF. J is TRBJ2-5 and V is TRBV29-1; TRBD1 matches at 9 bases. The CDR3 loop spans 12 amino acids. Germline CDR1 and CDR2: SQVTM and ANQGSEA. With V trimmed by 7 bases and J by 11 bases, 11 bases remained unmatched.

Note on this clonotype: A much larger clone sits a single nucleotide away, making a read error possible. The chain links TRBV9 to TRBJ2-7, with TRBD1 identical over 8 bases. This CDR3 is built from 16 residues. Germline V gene sequence: CDR1 SGDLS, CDR2 YYNGEE. CDR3 DNA sequence: TGTGCCTGCAGCGTAGGAGTGGGACAGGACTTCTACGAGCAGTACTTC. Translation: CACSVGVGQDFYEQYF.

The gene calls are TRBV4-3 and TRBJ1-1; D gene ambiguous. Between the trimmed V and J ends, which lost 3 bases and 1 base, there was a span of 9 bases. The CDR3 covers 14 residues. Germline V gene data show CDR1 as LGHNA and CDR2 as YSLEER. The CDR3: CASSHGPGNTEAFF. As DNA, the CDR3 is TGCGCCAGCAGCCACGGACCGGGGAACACTGAAGCTTTCTTT.

The CDR3 DNA follows: TGTGCCAGCAGTTTCGGCGGGGGTCGGGATACGCAGTATTTT. Its protein product is CASSFGGGRDTQYF. The chain employs TRBV12-3 or TRBV12-4 and TRBJ2-3; TRBD2 matches at 7 bases. V lost 3 bases to trimming and J lost 6 bases; unmatched junction nucleotides: 6. This CDR3 spans 14 amino acids.

This clonotype has only a few counts. The V gene is TRBV5-5, the J gene TRBJ1-5, with TRBD1 matching over 7 bases. The CDR3 totals 14 residues. After removal of 4 bases from V and 6 bases from J, the junction contained 7 bases not matched to a gene. CDR1 is SGHKS, CDR2 YYEKEE, per germline (reference sequence). The CDR3 DNA reads TGTGCCAGCAGCCCGGACAGGACGGGTCAGCCCCAGCATTTT. Translated: CASSPDRTGQPQHF.

Regarding this clonotype: A much larger clone lies a single base off, so this may be a read error. This chain connects TRBV20-1 to TRBJ2-5; 7 nucleotides match TRBD2. The germline V gene has CDR1 DFQATT and CDR2 SNEGSKA (reference sequence). With V trimmed by 4 bases and J by 13 bases, 21 bases remained unmatched. There are 15 residues in the CDR3. The CDR3 region is CSATGFGGSWYELYF. As DNA, the CDR3 is TGCAGTGCTACCGGCTTTGGCGGGAGTTGGTACGAGCTGTACTTC.

This clonotype was picked up a small number of times. This chain uses TRBV10-3 with TRBJ2-3, with 12 bases that match TRBD2. V was pared by 3 bases and J by 3 bases, with 4 bases of the junction left unmatched. CDR1 and CDR2 from the germline V gene are ENHRY and SYGVKD. The CDR3 loop spans 16 amino acids. Here the CDR3 reads CAISDRTSGKTDTQYF. CDR3 in DNA: TGTGCCATCAGTGACAGGACTAGCGGGAAAACAGATACGCAGTATTTT.

V usage is TRBV21-1 and J usage is TRBJ2-2. TRBV21-1 is listed as a pseudogene. The CDR3 consists of 14 residues. The CDR3 DNA follows: TGTGCCAGCAGCTCTCGGCGGCGCACCGGGGAGCGGTTTTTT. Its translation is CASSSRRRTGERFF.

This chain connects TRBV12-3 or TRBV12-4 to TRBJ2-5; D unclear. V was shortened by 3 bases and J by 4 bases, with 9 bases between the two germline ends. CDR3 length: 13 amino acids. Here the CDR3 reads CASSFGLLETQYF. CDR3 bases: TGTGCCAGCAGTTTCGGCCTATTAGAGACCCAGTACTTC.

This clonotype was detected a few times. This chain connects TRBV10-3 to TRBJ2-7, with 9 bases aligning to TRBD1. The CDR3 has 16 residues. V dropped 7 bases and J dropped 5; count of bases not matched to a gene: 15. Germline assignment: CDR1 ENHRY and CDR2 SYGVKD. CDR3 protein: CAINTPTGTGLHEQYF. In nucleotides, the CDR3 is TGTGCCATCAACACACCGACCGGGACAGGGCTTCACGAGCAGTACTTC.

There are many counts of this clonotype. This chain joins TRBV6-1 and TRBJ2-7, with a possible D match to TRBD1 (6 bases). The CDR3 spans 14 residues. Germline loops: CDR1 MNHNS, CDR2 SASEGT. The V gene lost 4 bases and the J gene lost 5 bases, with 15 bases spanning the gap. The CDR3 DNA reads as TGTGCCAGCAGTGCTGTACAGGGATCGGACGAGCAGTACTTC. Translated, it gives CASSAVQGSDEQYF.

In the case of this clonotype: One end of the junction does not line up with germline, which may come from a read error. The chain is built from TRBV20-1 and TRBJ2-7; D is undetermined. The better agreement between TRBJ2-5 and the DNA end casts doubt on the J call. The CDR3 is 13 amino acids. The V gene's germline CDR1 is DFQATT and CDR2 SNEGSKA (reference sequence). In nucleotides, the CDR3 is TGCGGTGCTAGTTTCGACGGAGAAGAGACCCAGTACTTC. Protein sequence: CGASFDGEETQYF.

V is TRBV10-3 and J is TRBJ2-7, with 7 positions matching TRBD1. Germline V gene lookup returns CDR1 ENHRY and CDR2 SYGVKD. Trimming removed 10 bases from V and 6 bases from J; junction bases left unmatched: 15. The CDR3 is made up of 14 amino acids. The CDR3 coding sequence is TGTGCCACCTATCATGGGACAGTCAGCGGCGAGCAGTACTTC. The encoded protein is CATYHGTVSGEQYF.

This chain uses TRBV20-1 with TRBJ1-2; D is unclear. This CDR3 comprises 14 residues. V lost 3 bases, J lost 4 bases, and 15 bases lay in between. Germline CDR1 DFQATT, CDR2 SNEGSKA (reference sequence). The CDR3 DNA reads as TGCAGTGCTAGCGAGAGCGGAAGCCCCTATGGCTACACCTTC. Residues: CSASESGSPYGYTF.

The chain is built from TRBV6-5 and TRBJ2-1; 9 nucleotides line up with TRBD1. CDR3 size: 17 residues. J was trimmed by 6 bases and V by 2 bases; bases with no gene match: 11. Germline V gene data show CDR1 as MNHEY and CDR2 as SVGAGI. DNA for the CDR3: TGTGCCAGCAGTTACAGGGGCGGGACAGGGTTTAGCAATGAGCAGTTCTTC. Translating gives CASSYRGGTGFSNEQFF.

This clonotype was observed a handful of times. The chain carries TRBV12-3 or TRBV12-4 and TRBJ2-6; D perhaps matches TRBD1 (6 bases). Trimming took 3 bases from V and 0 from J, leaving 9 bases between them. This CDR3 is built from 16 residues. The CDR3 nucleotides are TGTGCCAGCAGTTTCTCGGACAGCTCTGGGGCCAACGTCCTGACTTTC. This translates into CASSFSDSSGANVLTF.

The J gene is TRBJ2-2, the V gene TRBV11-2; D is uncertain. Germline CDR1 and CDR2: SGHAT and FQNNGV. The CDR3 contains 16 residues. Between the trimmed V and J ends, which lost 3 bases and 4 bases, there was a span of 15 bases. This CDR3 reads CASSFVTVFGTGELFF. Here the CDR3 DNA reads TGTGCCAGCAGCTTTGTGACGGTTTTCGGCACCGGGGAGCTGTTTTTT.

The gene calls are TRBV2 and TRBJ2-4; 7 nucleotides align to TRBD1. The end of the DNA aligns better with TRBJ2-7, so the J call may be wrong. This CDR3 contains 12 residues. Germline CDR1 reads SNHLY; CDR2 reads FYNNEI. The CDR3 DNA reads as TGTGCCATCGGACAGGTCGAATACGAGCAGTACTTC. As protein: CAIGQVEYEQYF.

This clonotype has only a few counts. One junction end disagrees with the germline gene, perhaps due to a read error. The rearrangement joins TRBV4-2 to TRBJ1-5; D is undetermined. CDR3 size: 14 residues. The germline V gene encodes CDR1 LGHNA and CDR2 YNFKEQ. CDR3 nucleotides: TGTGCCAACAGCCAAGATCAGGGCAATCAGCCCCAGCATTTT. This gives the protein CANSQDQGNQPQHF.

This clonotype was counted between two and nine times. V usage is TRBV6-2 or TRBV6-3 and J usage is TRBJ2-2, with D tentatively TRBD1 or TRBD2 (5 bases each). The CDR3 is made up of 14 amino acids. Germline V gives CDR1 MNHEY, CDR2 SVGEGT. V lost 2 bases and J lost 3, with 7 bases in between. CDR3 sequence reads: CASSYGTYTGELFF. The CDR3 nucleotides read TGTGCCAGCAGTTACGGGACCTACACCGGGGAGCTGTTTTTT.

As to this clonotype: At one end the junction does not follow the germline gene, possibly because of a read error. CDR3: CACSLARGSGNTIYF. The DNA for the CDR3 is TGCGCCTGCAGCTTGGCCAGGGGCTCTGGAAACACCATATATTTT. The V and J genes are TRBV5-1 and TRBJ1-3; perhaps TRBD1 as D (6 bases). This CDR3 comprises 15 residues. Germline V gene sequence: CDR1 SGHRS, CDR2 YFSETQ.

This clonotype came up many times. This chain connects TRBV4-3 to TRBJ2-5; D gene ambiguous. Trimming left V 1 base short and J 7 bases short, with 16 bases between. Germline assignment: CDR1 LGHNA and CDR2 YSLEER. This CDR3 region has 15 residues. The CDR3 loop reads CASSQGHTGMGTQYF. CDR3 coding DNA: TGCGCCAGCAGCCAAGGTCACACGGGTATGGGGACCCAGTACTTC.

The rearrangement uses TRBV3-1 and TRBJ1-1; possible D gene TRBD1, 6 bases. V lost 5 bases and J lost 4, with 14 bases in between. This CDR3 spans 14 amino acids. The germline gives CDR1 LGHDT, CDR2 YNNKEL (reference sequence). As DNA, the CDR3 is TGTGCCAGCAGCGCGTCAGGGGCTCGCACTGAAGCTTTCTTT. As protein: CASSASGARTEAFF. Drawing the rest from reference TRBV3-1 and TRBJ1-1, the complete variable domain is DTAVSQTPKYLVTQMGNDKSIKCEQNLGHDTMYWYKQDSKKFLKIMFSYNNKELIINETVPNRFSPKSPDKAHLNLHINSLELGDSAVYFCASSASGARTEAFFGQGTRLTVV.

Only a few counts were recorded for this clonotype. The rearrangement uses TRBV7-9 and TRBJ1-5, with 8 bases lining up with TRBD1. Germline values: CDR1 SEHNR, CDR2 FQNEAQ (reference sequence). The CDR3 runs 15 residues. V dropped 4 bases and J dropped 4; count of bases not matched to a gene: 6. For the CDR3, the DNA is TGTGCCAGCAGCTCCCGGACAGGGCCGAATCAGCCCCAGCATTTT. Translating gives CASSSRTGPNQPQHF.

The gene calls are TRBV12-3 or TRBV12-4 and TRBJ2-6; D gene uncertain. The CDR3 is 14 amino acids. With 7 bases removed from V and 3 bases from J, the gap between germline ends came to 10 bases. The CDR3 is CASTMNDGANVLTF. The CDR3 DNA sequence: TGTGCCAGCACCATGAACGATGGGGCCAACGTCCTGACTTTC.

This clonotype was found a few times. The J gene is TRBJ1-4, the V gene TRBV14; no clear D. Germline assignment: CDR1 SGHDN and CDR2 FVKESK. The CDR3 sequence is 14 residues long. V lost 0 bases and J 3 bases, leaving 5 bases between the germline ends. Here the CDR3 reads CASSQEGSNEKLFF. Here the CDR3 DNA reads TGTGCCAGCAGCCAAGAGGGATCTAATGAAAAACTGTTTTTT.